This paragraph reports one TCR beta chain. These data belong to a study of shared clonotypes between healthy human individuals. CDR3 length: 19 amino acids. Germline V gene sequence: CDR1 ENHRY, CDR2 SYGVKD. Trimming removed 6 bases from V and 1 base from J; junction bases left unmatched: 20. It was at deep level that the assay was run. This table comes from immunoSEQ multiplex PCR, and its TCRdb copy is limited to in-frame clones, with some not included. This sample has roughly 700,000 clones; roughly 70% occur once, and the top ten carry about 1.8%. The V gene is TRBV10-3, the J gene TRBJ1-1; the match to TRBD1 covers 7 bases. This TCR was recovered from a woman in her twenties or thirties in good health. Sequencing used memory CD4+ T cells sorted from blood. Regarding subset: CD45RA-negative fraction. The DNA of the CDR3 is TGTGCCATCAGCCTAGTCGGACCCGGGACAGCCTCCAAGAACACTGAAGCTTTCTTT. It translates to CAISLVGPGTASKNTEAFF.